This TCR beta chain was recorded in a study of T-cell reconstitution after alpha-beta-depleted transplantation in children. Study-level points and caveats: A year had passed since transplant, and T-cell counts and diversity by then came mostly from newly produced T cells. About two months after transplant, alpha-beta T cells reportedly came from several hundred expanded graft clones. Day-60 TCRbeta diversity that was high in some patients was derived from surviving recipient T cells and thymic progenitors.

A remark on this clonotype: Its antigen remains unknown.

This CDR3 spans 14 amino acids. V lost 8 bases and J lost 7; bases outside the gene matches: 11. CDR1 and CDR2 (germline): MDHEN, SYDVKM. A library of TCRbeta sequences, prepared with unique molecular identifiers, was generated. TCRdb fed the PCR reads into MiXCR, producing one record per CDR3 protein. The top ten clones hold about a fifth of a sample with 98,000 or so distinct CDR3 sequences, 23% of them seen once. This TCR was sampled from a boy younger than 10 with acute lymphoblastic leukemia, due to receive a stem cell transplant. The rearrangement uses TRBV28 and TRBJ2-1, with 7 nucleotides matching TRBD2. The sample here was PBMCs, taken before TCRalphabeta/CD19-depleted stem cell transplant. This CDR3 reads CASAPRWGGNEQFF. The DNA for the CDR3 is TGTGCCAGCGCCCCTAGGTGGGGGGGAAATGAGCAGTTCTTC.